Detailed here is one T cell receptor (beta chain). This sample is drawn from a study of cytomegalovirus exposure and HLA in healthy donors. Germline assignment: CDR1 SEHNR and CDR2 FQNEAQ (reference sequence). The CDR3 has 15 amino acids. The V gene lost 8 bases and the J gene lost 1 base, with 17 bases spanning the gap. 13 Jbeta primers and 60 Vbeta primers were used for the PCR. Sequencing used immunoSEQ multiplex PCR; TCRdb keeps in-frame clones, though not all of them. Listed are some 110,000 clones; roughly 2.5% falls within the top ten. The sequencing sample was made of PBMCs. The TCR comes from a man in his thirties or forties in good health and CMV-seronegative. V and J are TRBV7-9 and TRBJ1-1; D is perhaps TRBD1 (5 bases). CDR3 coding DNA: TGTGCCAGCCGGGACTTAGGGGAGGAGAACACTGAAGCTTTCTTT. As protein: CASRDLGEENTEAFF. The full variable domain, completed using reference TRBV7-9 and TRBJ1-1, is DTGVSQNPRHKITKRGQNVTFRCDPISEHNRLYWYRQTLGQGPEFLTYFQNEAQLEKSRLLSDRFSAERPKGSFSTLEIQRTEQGDSAMYLCASRDLGEENTEAFFGQGTRLTVV.